This passage covers 8 T cell receptor beta chains from one sample sequenced in a study of T cells in Graves' hyperthyroidism and ophthalmopathy. The source material, RNA transcripts, was used to amplify TCR beta CDR3 regions. HTBI primers were the set used in a first-round RT-PCR of the TCR CDR3. In TCRdb, the multiplex PCR reads were re-called with MiXCR into one record per CDR3 protein. Found here are approximately 210,000 distinct CDR3 sequences, 15% to 20% of them singletons; the top ten hold around 52%. Sequencing was performed on blood. These receptors were collected from a man in his fifties with Graves' hyperthyroidism.

This clonotype was detected many times. This chain joins TRBV11-3 and TRBJ2-2, with a possible D match to TRBD2 (6 bases). CDR3 size: 15 residues. Trimming took off 0 bases at V and 5 bases at J, with 10 bases between the two ends. Germline V lookup: CDR1 SGHNT, CDR2 YENEEA. This chain's CDR3 is CASSLDGGETGELFF. CDR3 DNA: TGTGCCAGCAGCTTAGATGGCGGGGAAACCGGGGAGCTGTTTTTT.

This clonotype was seen many times. The rearrangement links TRBV15 to TRBJ2-3; perhaps D is TRBD1 or TRBD2 (5 bases each). The germline V gene encodes CDR1 LNHNV and CDR2 YYDKDF (reference sequence). The V gene lost 1 base and the J gene lost 0 bases, with 11 bases spanning the gap. There are 16 residues in the CDR3. CDR3 DNA sequence: TGTGCCACCAGCAGAGTGAGGGGCGCTAGCACAGATACGCAGTATTTT. This gives the protein CATSRVRGASTDTQYF.

As concerns this clonotype: A much larger clone lies a single base off, so this may be a read error. This chain's CDR3 is CASSTARGDEQYF. The CDR3 coding sequence is TGTGCCAGCAGTACCGCACGGGGCGACGAGCAGTACTTC. This rearrangement joins TRBV12-3 or TRBV12-4 to TRBJ2-7; the D call may be TRBD1 or TRBD2 (5 bases each). V was pared by 5 bases and J by 5 bases, with 13 bases between. CDR3 size: 13 residues.

Many counts were recorded for this clonotype. CDR3 coding DNA: TGTGCCAGCAGTCCCATGGGGGACGGCAATCAGCCCCAGCATTTT. This translates into CASSPMGDGNQPQHF. This chain links TRBV28 with TRBJ1-5; perhaps TRBD1 as D (5 bases). The germline gives CDR1 MDHEN, CDR2 SYDVKM. This CDR3 region has 15 residues. Trimming left V 5 bases short and J 2 bases short, with 13 bases between. The full variable domain, its missing parts supplied by reference TRBV28 and TRBJ1-5, is DVKVTQSSRYLVKRTGEKVFLECVQDMDHENMFWYRQDPGLGLRLIYFSYDVKMKEKGDIPEGYSVSREKKERFSLILESASTNQTSMYLCASSPMGDGNQPQHFGDGTRLSIL.

The CDR3 region has the DNA TGCGCCAGCAGCCAAGGGTGGGGCCGCCGACATTTCATTCAGTACTTC. It yields the protein CASSQGWGRRHFIQYF. The chain uses TRBV4-1 and TRBJ2-4; D might be TRBD1 (5 bases). The CDR3 is made up of 16 amino acids. Germline lookup yields CDR1 MGHRA and CDR2 YSYEKL. V shed 1 base and J shed 9 bases, with 19 bases lying between them.

Of note for this clonotype: A much larger clone is a single base away; this may be a read error. V and J are TRBV5-1 and TRBJ2-1; 7 bases agree with TRBD2. V lost 4 bases, J lost 8 bases, and 12 bases stayed unmatched. Germline lookup yields CDR1 SGHRS and CDR2 YFSETQ. This CDR3 comprises 15 residues. Written as DNA, the CDR3 is TGCGCCAGCAGCCCTGGGGGGGGATCATACGATGAGCAGTTCTTC. It encodes CASSPGGGSYDEQFF. The complete variable domain, with remaining parts taken from reference TRBV5-1 and TRBJ2-1, reads KAGVTQTPRYLIKTRGQQVTLSCSPISGHRSVSWYQQTPGQGLQFLFEYFSETQRNKGNFPGRFSGRQFSNSRSEMNVSTLELGDSALYLCASSPGGGSYDEQFFGPGTRLTVL.

This clonotype was recorded at least ten times. The J gene is TRBJ1-5, the V gene TRBV20-1; maybe TRBD1 (5 bases). The CDR3 is made up of 13 amino acids. V shed 5 bases and J shed 3 bases, with 11 bases lying between them. Germline CDR1 is DFQATT and CDR2 is SNEGSKA (reference sequence). Here the CDR3 reads CSADDSFNQPQHF. For the CDR3, the DNA is TGCAGTGCTGATGACAGTTTCAATCAGCCCCAGCATTTT.

The chain uses TRBV5-1 and TRBJ2-2; D gene unclear. The CDR3 sequence is 16 residues long. Per the germline V gene, CDR1 is SGHRS and CDR2 is YFSETQ. V dropped 1 base and J dropped 0 bases, with 10 bases sitting between them. CDR3 nucleotides: TGCGCCAGCAGCTTGAAGCTGGGTTCGAACACCGGGGAGCTGTTTTTT. Translation: CASSLKLGSNTGELFF.